The clone carrying this TCR beta chain has just one count. The target antigen is unknown. Reverse transcription used 0.5 to 1 ug RNA and random hexamers. Amplification of the TCR beta CDR3 was carried out by immunoSEQ multiplex PCR, which spanned a total of 54 Vbeta and 13 Jbeta segments. MiXCR, applied by TCRdb to the immunoSEQ multiplex PCR reads, yields one record per CDR3 protein. The sample contains roughly 120,000 distinct CDR3 sequences, around 97% of which appear only once. This sample is drawn from a study of CD8 T cells in Susac syndrome. The germline V gene has CDR1 SGHTA and CDR2 FQGTGA. The CDR3 is 14 residues long. V was clipped by 5 bases and J by 7 bases; unmatched bases: 5. Study observations and caveats: The authors acknowledged that the study's TCR sequencing and HLA analysis involved relatively few individuals.

In blood CD8+ and CD4+ T cells, TCR beta underwent sequencing. CD8+ and CD4+ T cells were negatively isolated; TEMRA cells were FACS-enriched. The source material was CD4+ T cells from PBMCs. The chain has TRBV7-3 and TRBJ2-1; 10 nucleotides line up with TRBD2. This sequence was found in a human donor in good health. This CDR3 is CASSRLAGQNEQFF. As DNA, the CDR3 is TGTGCCAGCAGCCGACTAGCGGGCCAGAATGAGCAGTTCTTC.